This record covers a single TCR beta chain. Its antigen is not known. Profiling relied on immunoSEQ multiplex PCR, and the TCRdb table lists in-frame clones only, not all of them. The sample consists of roughly 80,000 clones, 93% of them appearing once. This sample was taken from a study of OX40 agonist ivuxolimab in advanced cancers. Study results and limitations: Expanded peripheral T cell antigen specificity was not determined.

The CDR3 has 15 amino acids. V was trimmed by 2 bases and J by 0 bases, leaving 8 bases between them. Germline V CDR1 and CDR2: MDHEN, SYDVKM. Specimen: CD4+ or CD8+ T cells sorted from blood, collected in a trial of the OX40 agonist ivuxolimab. The clonotype comes from an adult with an advanced solid tumor such as melanoma, head and neck, liver or kidney cancer. The V gene is TRBV28, the J gene TRBJ1-5; no definite D call. The DNA of the CDR3 is TGTGCCAGCAGTTTAGGCCTTTATAGCAATCAGCCCCAGCATTTT. Translating it yields CASSLGLYSNQPQHF.